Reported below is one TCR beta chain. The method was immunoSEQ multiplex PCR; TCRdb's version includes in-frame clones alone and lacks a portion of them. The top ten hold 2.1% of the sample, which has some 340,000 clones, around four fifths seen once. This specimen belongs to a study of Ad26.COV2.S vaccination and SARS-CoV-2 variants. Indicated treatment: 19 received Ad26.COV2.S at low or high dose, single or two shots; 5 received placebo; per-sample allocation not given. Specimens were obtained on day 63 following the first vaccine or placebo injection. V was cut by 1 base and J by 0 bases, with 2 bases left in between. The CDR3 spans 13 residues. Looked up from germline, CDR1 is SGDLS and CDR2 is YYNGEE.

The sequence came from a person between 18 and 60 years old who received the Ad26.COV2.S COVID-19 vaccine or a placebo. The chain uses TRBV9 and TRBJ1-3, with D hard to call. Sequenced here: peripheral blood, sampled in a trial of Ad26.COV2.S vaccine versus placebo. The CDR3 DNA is TGTGCCAGCAGCGTAAGCTCTGGAAACACCATATATTTT. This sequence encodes CASSVSSGNTIYF.